This entry concerns a single T cell receptor beta chain. This clonotype came up a few times. Its antigen remains unidentified. Per-nucleotide qualities are absent, and no much larger clonotype sits a single base away. This sample is part of a study of T-cell reconstitution after alpha-beta-depleted transplantation in children (dated by TCRdb to the mid-2010s). General notes on the study: The study quantitatively tracked T-cell immune reconstitution after TCRalphabeta/CD19-depleted allogeneic hematopoietic cell transplantation in children using TCR repertoire profiling. The investigation overall reported the following: The apparently early recovery of alphabetaT-cell counts about two months after transplant reportedly depended on only several hundred rapidly expanded clones that came from non-depleted graft cells. In some patients, the high TCRbeta diversity seen at day 60 was put down to recipient T cells and intrathymic progenitors that had survived conditioning. Hyperexpanded clone frequencies declined over subsequent months; after one year, T-cell counts and TCRbeta diversity were mostly attributed to newly produced T cells.

In light of the paper, this sample's treatment or condition label describes: allogeneic hematopoietic cell transplantation with graft depleted of TCRalphabeta T cells and CD19 B cells. TCRalphabeta/CD19-depleted allogeneic hematopoietic cell grafts were given to the transplant recipients, all of whom were children. The library was built by means of PCR. The sample was run on an Illumina HiSeq 2500. TCR library preparation used molecular barcoding, with unique molecular identifiers applied to normalize quantification of the TCRbeta repertoire. TCRdb itself trimmed the public reads at Q25 with fastp, ran MiXCR and retained productive beta chains. Identical CDR3 proteins give one entry, which carries the most common genes and DNA. The sample profile shows 490,000 or so distinct CDR3 sequences; approximately 10% of them were found once. The top ten constitute just over 2% of the sample. This receptor was taken from a child between 2 and 9 years old with inherited bone marrow failure, due to receive a stem cell transplant. Source: PBMCs, taken before TCRalphabeta/CD19-depleted stem cell transplant.

The nucleotide sequence reads as follows: TGTGCCAGTAGTATATCCACCGGGCTACCCTATGGCTACACCTTC. Its translation is CASSISTGLPYGYTF. The chain is assembled from TRBV19 and TRBJ1-2; the D gene cannot be named for sure. Relative to germline, V is 2 bases shorter and J is 4 bases shorter, with 14 bases between their ends. CDR1 and CDR2, looked up from the germline V gene (reference sequence), are LNHDA and SQIVND. The cysteine opens and the phenylalanine closes a CDR3 of 15 amino acids. Only the CDR3 DNA is retained, 45 bases long and in frame from the first base.